This T cell receptor beta chain was recorded in a study of radiotherapy plus CTLA-4 blockade in lung cancer. The method was immunoSEQ multiplex PCR; TCRdb's version includes in-frame clones alone and lacks a portion of them. The profile shows 50,000 to 65,000 clones, less than 80% of them singletons. This CDR3 contains 16 residues. J gave up 5 bases and V 1 base, and 3 bases lay outside the gene matches. Looked up from germline, CDR1 is SGHRS and CDR2 is YFSETQ. The receptor was derived from a human donor with non-small cell lung cancer who had a complete response to radiotherapy plus ipilimumab. The chain uses TRBV5-1 and TRBJ1-4, with TRBD1 matching 12 bases. This material consisted of peripheral blood, taken from a patient treated with radiotherapy plus ipilimumab. CDR3 region: CASSLFGTGGNEKLFF. CDR3 nucleotide sequence: TGCGCCAGCAGCTTGTTTGGGACAGGGGGCAATGAAAAACTGTTTTTT.